These 8 T cell receptor beta chains share one sample of origin, sequenced in a study of OX40 agonist ivuxolimab in advanced cancers. Libraries were prepared by immunoSEQ multiplex PCR; TCRdb keeps only in-frame clonotypes and omits some of them. The table has tens of thousands of clones, around 86% seen once. Sequencing used CD4+ or CD8+ T cells sorted from blood, obtained in a trial of the OX40 agonist ivuxolimab. These receptors originate from an adult with an advanced solid tumor such as melanoma, head and neck, liver or kidney cancer.

V is TRBV11-2 and J is TRBJ2-1; D is ambiguous. Trimming shortened V by 3 bases and J by 4 bases, and 16 bases separated the two germline ends. The CDR3 extends over 16 amino acids. Looked up from germline, CDR1 is SGHAT and CDR2 is FQNNGV. CDR3 sequence: CASSFPRFPVYNEQFF. CDR3 DNA sequence: TGTGCCAGCAGCTTTCCTCGATTCCCGGTTTACAATGAGCAGTTCTTC. Using reference TRBV11-2 and TRBJ2-1 for the parts outside the CDR3, the full variable domain is EAGVAQSPRYKIIEKRQSVAFWCNPISGHATLYWYQQILGQGPKLLIQFQNNGVVDDSQLPKDRFSAERLKGVDSTLKIQPAKLEDSAVYLCASSFPRFPVYNEQFFGPGTRLTVL.

CDR3 protein: CASSQPIYPNTEAFF. The DNA of the CDR3 is TGCGCCAGCAGTCAGCCGATCTATCCGAACACTGAAGCTTTCTTT. This sequence joins TRBV23-1 and TRBJ1-1; D gene uncertain. TRBV23-1 is treated as an ORF (open reading frame) with a function not yet certain. The CDR3 sequence is 15 residues long. V lost 3 bases and J lost 1, with 12 bases in between.

Written as DNA, the CDR3 is TGTGCCAGCAGCTCCTCGGACAGGGGTGACGAGCAGTACGTC. Protein: CASSSSDRGDEQYV. This chain links TRBV21-1 with TRBJ2-7; no check of the table's D call, TRBD1, against the DNA was made. TRBV21-1 is a pseudogene. This CDR3 spans 14 amino acids.

The chain joins TRBV29-1 to TRBJ2-1; the D is unclear. Deletions cut 4 bases from V and 3 bases from J, with 7 bases between. From germline, CDR1 is SQVTM and CDR2 ANQGSEA. This CDR3 comprises 12 residues. The chain's CDR3 is CSVGRGYNEQFF. The CDR3 DNA reads as TGCAGCGTTGGTAGAGGCTACAATGAGCAGTTCTTC.

The rearrangement joins TRBV28 to TRBJ1-1; D is ambiguous. This CDR3 region has 16 residues. Germline CDR1 is MDHEN and CDR2 is SYDVKM. Trimming took 5 bases from V and 7 from J, leaving 23 bases between them. The CDR3 bases are TGTGCCAGCAGTGAAACTCCGACGGGAGCTAATAATGAAGCTTTCTTT. Amino acids: CASSETPTGANNEAFF.

The chain joins TRBV7-9 to TRBJ1-4; D is uncertain. CDR1 SEHNR and CDR2 FQNEAQ come from the germline V gene (reference sequence). With 5 bases removed from V and 6 bases from J, the gap between germline ends came to 7 bases. The CDR3 extends over 12 amino acids. In nucleotides, the CDR3 is TGTGCCAGCAGCAGAGGCGATGAAAAACTGTTTTTT. Translation: CASSRGDEKLFF.

The chain recombines TRBV6-5 with TRBJ2-3, with TRBD1 as a possible D gene (5 bases). Germline assignment: CDR1 MNHEY and CDR2 SVGAGI. V was pared by 4 bases and J by 6 bases, with 17 bases between. This CDR3 spans 15 amino acids. CDR3 sequence: CASSSEKGKRDTQYF. The CDR3 nucleotides read TGTGCCAGCAGTTCGGAGAAGGGGAAAAGGGATACGCAGTATTTT.

This chain connects TRBV2 to TRBJ2-3; 9 bases agree with TRBD1. Germline CDR1 and CDR2: SNHLY and FYNNEI. The CDR3 is made up of 17 amino acids. Unmatched junction bases numbered 10, after V lost 6 bases and J lost 0 bases. CDR3 loop: CASSGDRVGSSTDTQYF. As DNA, the CDR3 is TGTGCCAGCAGCGGGGACAGGGTGGGTTCTAGCACAGATACGCAGTATTTT.